This T cell receptor (beta chain) derives from a study of T cell responses to AZD1222 COVID-19 vaccine. Trimming took off 0 bases at V and 0 bases at J, with 6 bases between the two ends. Germline V CDR1 and CDR2: GTSNPN, SVGIG (reference sequence). The CDR3 totals 13 residues. Method: immunoSEQ multiplex PCR; TCRdb's copy keeps in-frame clones and lacks some. The data hold 90,000 to 120,000 clones, with 87% observed a single time. This sequence was found in an adult in good health. Specimen: peripheral blood, collected on day 0 of AZD1222 vaccination. The chain is built from TRBV30 and TRBJ2-7; no clear D gene. CDR3 nucleotide sequence: TGTGCCTGGAGTGTTATGACCTCCTACGAGCAGTACTTC. It encodes CAWSVMTSYEQYF.